The clone carrying this T cell receptor (beta chain) was found a few times. Its antigen is not identified. TCRdb re-analysed the 5' RACE reads in MiXCR, keeping a single row per CDR3 protein. The table records more than 25,000 distinct CDR3 sequences, less than 9% of them present only once. The entry originates in a study of spatial heterogeneity in lung cancer. Study summary: Tumor-region counts of TCR transcripts tracked strongly with a T cell module score from matched bulk RNA-seq. Study results and limitations: Tumor mutation counts were tracked by expanded intratumoral alpha and beta TCR counts.

There are 14 residues in the CDR3. Looked up from germline, CDR1 is MDHEN and CDR2 is SYDVKM. Trimming removed 5 bases at V and 0 bases at J, with 8 bases between. Time point specified: sample taken at primary tumor resection. The sequencing used lung tumor tissue, collected at surgery. The receptor comes from a male donor with early-stage non-small cell lung cancer. This sequence joins TRBV28 and TRBJ1-5; D call uncertain. DNA of the CDR3: TGTGCCAGCAGTGGGTGGGGTAGCAATCAGCCCCAGCATTTT. It specifies CASSGWGSNQPQHF.